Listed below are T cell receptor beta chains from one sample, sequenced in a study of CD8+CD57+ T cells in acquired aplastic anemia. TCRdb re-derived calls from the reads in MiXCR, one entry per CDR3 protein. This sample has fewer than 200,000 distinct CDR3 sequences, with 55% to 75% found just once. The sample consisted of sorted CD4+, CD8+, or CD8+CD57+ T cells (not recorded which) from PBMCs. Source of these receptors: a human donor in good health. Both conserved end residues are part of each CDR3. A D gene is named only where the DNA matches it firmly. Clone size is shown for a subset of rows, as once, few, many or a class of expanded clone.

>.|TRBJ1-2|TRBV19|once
CASSIPHNYGYTF
TGTGCCAGTAGTATCCCCCATAACTATGGCTACACCTTC
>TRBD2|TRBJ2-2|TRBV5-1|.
CASSFTAGANTGELFF
TGCGCCAGCAGCTTCACAGCGGGAGCGAACACCGGGGAGCTGTTTTTT
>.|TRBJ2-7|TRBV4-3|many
CASSHRHSPSYEQYF
TGCGCCAGCAGCCATAGACATTCCCCGTCCTACGAGCAGTACTTC
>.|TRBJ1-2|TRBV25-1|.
CASSEMGEAAYGYTF
TGTGCCAGCAGTGAAATGGGGGAGGCGGCTTATGGCTACACCTTC
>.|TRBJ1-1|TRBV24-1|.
CATSNSYTEAFF
TGTGCCACCAGCAACTCTTACACTGAAGCTTTCTTT
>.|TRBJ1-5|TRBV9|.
CASSEGRNQPQHF
TGTGCCAGCAGCGAGGGACGGAATCAGCCCCAGCATTTT
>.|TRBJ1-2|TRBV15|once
CATSRALGGYTF
TGTGCCACCAGCAGAGCCCTGGGCGGCTACACCTTC
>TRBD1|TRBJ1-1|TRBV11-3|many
CASSSGQEAFF
TGTGCCAGCAGCTCGGGACAGGAAGCTTTCTTT
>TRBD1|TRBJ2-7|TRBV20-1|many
CSASTGQGTPYEQYF
TGCAGTGCTAGTACCGGACAGGGGACACCATACGAGCAGTACTTC
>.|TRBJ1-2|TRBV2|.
CASSTGTANYGYTF
TGTGCCAGCAGTACCGGGACGGCTAACTATGGCTACACCTTC
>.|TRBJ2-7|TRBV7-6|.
CASSLGGGAEQYF
TGTGCCAGCAGCTTAGGAGGGGGTGCCGAGCAGTACTTC
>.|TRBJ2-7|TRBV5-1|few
CASSLSREEQYF
TGCGCCAGCAGCTTGAGCAGGGAAGAGCAGTACTTC
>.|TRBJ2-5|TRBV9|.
CASSVVRSGVETQYF
TGTGCCAGCAGCGTAGTACGAAGCGGCGTCGAGACCCAGTACTTC
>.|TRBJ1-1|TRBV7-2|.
CASSFTGLNTEAFF
TGTGCCAGCAGCTTTACAGGGCTGAACACTGAAGCTTTCTTT
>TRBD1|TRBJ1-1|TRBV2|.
CASRASRGRNTEAFF
TGTGCCAGCAGGGCCTCTAGGGGGCGGAACACTGAAGCTTTCTTT
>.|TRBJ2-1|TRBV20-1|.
CSAVTPQGGNNEQFF
TGCAGTGCGGTGACCCCACAGGGTGGGAACAATGAGCAGTTCTTC
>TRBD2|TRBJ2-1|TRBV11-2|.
CASSSDLSSGSYNEQFF
TGTGCCAGCAGCTCCGACCTATCTAGCGGGAGTTACAATGAGCAGTTCTTC
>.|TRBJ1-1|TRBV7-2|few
CASSPSVGGLGAFF
TGTGCCAGCAGCCCTTCTGTGGGGGGTCTGGGAGCTTTCTTT
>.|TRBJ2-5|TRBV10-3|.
CAISDGVQETQYF
TGTGCCATCAGTGACGGGGTCCAAGAGACCCAGTACTTC
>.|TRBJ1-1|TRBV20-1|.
CSAPRGGIEAFF
TGCAGTGCCCCGAGGGGGGGAATTGAAGCTTTCTTT
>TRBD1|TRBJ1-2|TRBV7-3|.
CASSLGPQGDGYTF
TGTGCCAGCAGCTTAGGTCCACAGGGGGATGGCTACACCTTC
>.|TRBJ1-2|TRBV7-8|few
CASSLGPRAGYGYTF
TGTGCCAGCAGCTTGGGGCCTAGGGCAGGCTATGGCTACACCTTC
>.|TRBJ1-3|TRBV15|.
CATSRDRLGNTIYF
TGTGCCACCAGCAGAGATCGGTTAGGAAACACCATATATTTT
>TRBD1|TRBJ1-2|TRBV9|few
CASRGTGLNYGYTF
TGTGCCAGCAGAGGGACAGGGCTTAACTATGGCTACACCTTC
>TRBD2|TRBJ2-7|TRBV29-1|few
CSVDGGGPGEQYF
TGCAGCGTTGATGGGGGGGGTCCCGGCGAGCAGTACTTC
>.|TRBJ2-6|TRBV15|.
CATSRVGAGSGANVLTF
TGTGCCACCAGCAGAGTTGGAGCAGGGAGTGGGGCCAACGTCCTGACTTTC
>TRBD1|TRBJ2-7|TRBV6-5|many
CASSYSKTGGVYEQYF
TGTGCCAGCAGTTACTCGAAGACAGGGGGCGTATACGAGCAGTACTTC
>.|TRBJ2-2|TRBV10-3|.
CAIPQGNTGELFF
TGTGCCATACCACAGGGGAACACCGGGGAGCTGTTTTTT
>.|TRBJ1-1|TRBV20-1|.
CSARKVIDTEAFF
TGCAGTGCTAGAAAGGTCATAGACACTGAAGCTTTCTTT
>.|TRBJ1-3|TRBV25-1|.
CASGTGLFGNTIYF
TGTGCCAGCGGAACAGGGTTGTTTGGAAACACCATATATTTT
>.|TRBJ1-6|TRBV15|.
CATSSGRARVKSPLHF
TGTGCCACCAGCTCCGGACGGGCCAGGGTAAAGTCACCCCTCCACTTT
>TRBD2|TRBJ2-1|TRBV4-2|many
CASTGLAGASEQFF
TGTGCCAGCACGGGACTAGCGGGAGCAAGTGAGCAGTTCTTC
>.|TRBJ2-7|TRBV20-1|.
CSARDSSTGLSYEQYF
TGCAGTGCTAGAGATAGTTCAACAGGGCTGTCCTACGAGCAGTACTTC
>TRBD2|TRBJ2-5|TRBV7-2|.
CASSHDPAGVATGEPQYF
TGTGCCAGCAGCCACGACCCAGCGGGAGTGGCCACCGGGGAGCCCCAGTACTTC
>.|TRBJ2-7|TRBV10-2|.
CASTLAGFSYEQYF
TGCGCCAGCACCCTGGCTGGATTCTCCTACGAGCAGTACTTC
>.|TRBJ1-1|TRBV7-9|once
CASSYGYASNTEAFF
TGTGCCAGCAGCTATGGGTACGCCTCGAACACTGAAGCTTTCTTT
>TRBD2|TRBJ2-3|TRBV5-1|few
CASSDTSGRTDTQYF
TGCGCCAGCAGCGACACTAGCGGTAGGACAGATACGCAGTATTTT
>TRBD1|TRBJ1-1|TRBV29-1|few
CSAGDSTEAFF
TGCAGCGCCGGGGACAGCACTGAAGCTTTCTTT
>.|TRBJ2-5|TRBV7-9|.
CASSLAPGRKSQYF
TGTGCCAGCAGCTTAGCTCCCGGCCGGAAATCCCAGTACTTC
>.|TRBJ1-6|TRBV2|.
CASSGGGQYNSPLHF
TGTGCCAGCAGTGGTGGGGGTCAGTATAATTCACCCCTCCACTTT
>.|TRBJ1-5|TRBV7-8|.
CASSILGTRTGQPQHF
TGTGCCAGCAGCATATTGGGTACAAGGACCGGTCAGCCCCAGCATTTT
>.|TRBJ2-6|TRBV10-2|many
CASSDASGANVLTF
TGCGCCAGCAGTGATGCCTCTGGGGCCAACGTCCTGACTTTC
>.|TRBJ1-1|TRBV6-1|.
CASSELDTEAFF
TGTGCCAGCAGTGAACTAGACACTGAAGCTTTCTTT
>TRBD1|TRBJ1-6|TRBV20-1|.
CSARDDRGNSPLHF
TGCAGTGCTAGAGACGACAGGGGTAATTCACCCCTCCACTTT
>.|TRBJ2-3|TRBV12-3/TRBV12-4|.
CASSPGRVTDTQYF
TGTGCCAGCAGCCCAGGTCGCGTCACAGATACGCAGTATTTT
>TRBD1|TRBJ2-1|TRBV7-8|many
CASSLGWTGGYNEQFF
TGTGCCAGCAGCTTAGGGTGGACAGGGGGCTACAATGAGCAGTTCTTC
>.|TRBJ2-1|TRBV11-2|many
CASSLARNEQFF
TGTGCCAGCAGCTTAGCCCGCAATGAGCAGTTCTTC
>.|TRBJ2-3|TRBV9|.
CASNNPGRTQYF
TGTGCCAGCAACAACCCGGGGCGTACGCAGTATTTT
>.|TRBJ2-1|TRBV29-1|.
CSVAGLTYNEQFF
TGCAGCGTTGCCGGGCTGACCTACAATGAGCAGTTCTTC
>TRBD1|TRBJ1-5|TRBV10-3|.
CASSPTGAEPQHF
TGTGCCAGCAGTCCGACAGGGGCAGAGCCCCAGCATTTT
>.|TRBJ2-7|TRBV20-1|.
CSASRSRNYEQYF
TGCAGTGCTAGTCGCTCCAGGAACTACGAGCAGTACTTC
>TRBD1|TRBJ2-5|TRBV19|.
CASTPGVRQGAFGTQYF
TGTGCCAGTACCCCGGGTGTGAGACAGGGGGCATTTGGGACCCAGTACTTC
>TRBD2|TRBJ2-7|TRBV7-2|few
CASSDGGGINEQYF
TGTGCCAGCAGCGACGGGGGAGGGATCAACGAGCAGTACTTC
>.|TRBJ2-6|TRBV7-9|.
CASSLLSSGANVLTF
TGTGCCAGCAGCTTATTATCCTCTGGGGCCAACGTCCTGACTTTC